Below are 20 T cell receptor beta chains sequenced from a single sample in a study of OX40 agonist ivuxolimab in advanced cancers. This table comes from immunoSEQ multiplex PCR, and its TCRdb copy is limited to in-frame clones, with some not included. The repertoire holds about 71,000 clones, with about 88% as singletons. The sample was CD4+ or CD8+ T cells sorted from blood, taken in a trial of the OX40 agonist ivuxolimab. Receptors originate from an adult with an advanced solid tumor such as melanoma, head and neck, liver or kidney cancer.

V usage is TRBV10-3 and J usage is TRBJ1-2, with a weak D call TRBD1 (5 bases). The germline V gene encodes CDR1 ENHRY and CDR2 SYGVKD. The CDR3 is made up of 14 amino acids. The V end was cut by 0 bases, the J end by 3 bases, with 8 bases between. CDR3 in DNA: TGTGCCATCAGTGAGTCGGGGCAGGACTATGGCTACACCTTC. This gives the protein CAISESGQDYGYTF.

This chain links TRBV7-3 with TRBJ2-1, with a tentative D call TRBD2 (6 bases). Deletions cut 4 bases from V and 7 bases from J, with 17 bases between. The CDR3 sequence is 15 residues long. CDR1 SGHTA and CDR2 FQGTGA come from the germline V gene. The CDR3 nucleotides are TGTGCCAGCAGCTCCACCGGGACTGTTAGGAATGAGCAGTTCTTC. Residues: CASSSTGTVRNEQFF.

The rearrangement links TRBV25-1 to TRBJ2-2; 8 bases are shared with TRBD2. The germline CDR1 and CDR2 sequences are MGHDK and SYGVNS. The junction had 9 bases not matched to a gene; V was cut back by 5 bases and J by 7 bases. The CDR3 length is 15 residues. CDR3 residues: CASSSTGLVNGELFF. CDR3 sequence (DNA): TGTGCCAGCAGTTCGACGGGACTAGTCAACGGGGAGCTGTTTTTT.

V is TRBV6-5 and J is TRBJ2-7; 11 bases are shared with TRBD2. J was trimmed by 2 bases and V by 5 bases; bases with no gene match: 2. The CDR3 runs to 14 residues. Germline V lookup: CDR1 MNHEY, CDR2 SVGAGI. The CDR3 DNA sequence: TGTGCCAGCAGTCTGACTAGCGGGACCTACGAGCAGTACTTC. Its protein product is CASSLTSGTYEQYF.

The chain joins TRBV7-2 to TRBJ2-7; 8 bases line up with TRBD1. CDR3 size: 14 residues. The germline V gene has CDR1 SGHTA and CDR2 FQGNSA. Trimming removed 5 bases from V and 6 bases from J; junction bases left unmatched: 9. The CDR3 coding sequence is TGTGCCAGCAGCCCCGGGACAGGAAGAGGCGAGCAGTACTTC. Encoded protein: CASSPGTGRGEQYF.

The chain carries TRBV10-3 and TRBJ1-1; a possible D gene is TRBD1 (5 bases). The V end was cut by 10 bases, the J end by 6 bases, with 15 bases between. CDR1 and CDR2 (germline): ENHRY, SYGVKD. The CDR3 spans 12 residues. The CDR3 region is CATAGGGAEAFF. As DNA, the CDR3 is TGTGCCACCGCTGGGGGTGGAGCTGAAGCTTTCTTT.

This clone appeared once. This sequence joins TRBV7-9 and TRBJ1-2; D gene uncertain. Germline loops: CDR1 SEHNR, CDR2 FQNEAQ (reference sequence). The V and J ends lost 5 bases and 8 bases respectively, with 15 bases between them. The CDR3 length is 13 residues. The CDR3 sequence: CASSDGVMVGYTF. CDR3 sequence (DNA): TGTGCCAGCAGCGATGGGGTAATGGTGGGCTACACCTTC. Supplemented by reference TRBV7-9 and TRBJ1-2, the full variable domain reads DTGVSQNPRHKITKRGQNVTFRCDPISEHNRLYWYRQTLGQGPEFLTYFQNEAQLEKSRLLSDRFSAERPKGSFSTLEIQRTEQGDSAMYLCASSDGVMVGYTFGSGTRLTVV.

J is TRBJ1-1 and V is TRBV28; D may be TRBD1 (5 bases). The CDR3 loop spans 14 amino acids. The germline V and J ends were trimmed by 5 bases and 4 bases, with 14 bases remaining between them. Per germline, CDR1 MDHEN and CDR2 SYDVKM. The CDR3 is CASSQGLRSTEAFF. The CDR3 nucleotides are TGTGCCAGCAGTCAGGGCTTAAGGTCCACTGAAGCTTTCTTT.

This clone was seen just once. The rearrangement uses TRBV7-3 and TRBJ1-1; no firm D call. There are 14 residues in the CDR3. V was pared by 2 bases and J by 0 bases, with 7 bases between. CDR1 and CDR2 from the germline V gene are SGHTA and FQGTGA. The CDR3 nucleotides read TGTGCCAGCAGCTTAGAGAAGATGAACACTGAAGCTTTCTTT. Translation gives CASSLEKMNTEAFF.

This clone occurred once. The V and J genes are TRBV7-3 and TRBJ2-5; the D call may be TRBD1 or TRBD2 (5 bases each). Per the germline V gene, CDR1 is SGHTA and CDR2 is FQGTGA. This CDR3 contains 15 residues. Trimming took off 5 bases at V and 4 bases at J, with 17 bases between the two ends. CDR3 bases: TGTGCCAGCAGCCCTGGTGAGGGACCTCGAGAGACCCAGTACTTC. Translating it yields CASSPGEGPRETQYF. The full variable domain, its missing parts supplied by reference TRBV7-3 and TRBJ2-5, is GAGVSQTPSNKVTEKGKYVELRCDPISGHTALYWYRQSLGQGPEFLIYFQGTGAADDSGLPNDRFFAVRPEGSVSTLKIQRTERGDSAVYLCASSPGEGPRETQYFGPGTRLLVL.

The chain employs TRBV5-8 and TRBJ2-3; 7 bases are a match to TRBD2. Germline V CDR1 and CDR2: SGHTS, YDEGEE. V lost 2 bases and J lost 0; bases outside the gene matches: 0. This CDR3 spans 14 amino acids. CDR3 protein: CASSFSGSTDTQYF. The CDR3 DNA is TGTGCCAGCAGCTTTAGCGGGAGCACAGATACGCAGTATTTT.

V gene TRBV2 combines with J gene TRBJ2-2, with D perhaps TRBD1 (5 bases). CDR1 and CDR2 from the germline V gene are SNHLY and FYNNEI. The CDR3 is made up of 14 amino acids. V shed 4 bases and J shed 6 bases, with 12 bases lying between them. CDR3 in DNA: TGTGCCAGCAGTGGGGTGGGGCCACCCGGGGAGCTGTTTTTT. Translation: CASSGVGPPGELFF.

This chain connects TRBV28 to TRBJ1-5; TRBD1 agrees at 9 bases. Germline lookup yields CDR1 MDHEN and CDR2 SYDVKM. V dropped 10 bases and J dropped 0; count of bases not matched to a gene: 4. The CDR3 covers 14 residues. Here the CDR3 DNA reads TGTGCCATCCACAGGGGGCTTAGCAATCAGCCCCAGCATTTT. It encodes CAIHRGLSNQPQHF.

The chain has TRBV30 and TRBJ2-1; a weak D match, TRBD2 (5 bases). Germline-derived CDR1 and CDR2 are GTSNPN and SVGIG (reference sequence). Trimming cost V 0 bases and J 10 bases, with 13 bases left between them. The CDR3 sequence is 13 residues long. In nucleotides, the CDR3 is TGTGCCTGGAGTGTAACCTCCGAGGGCGAGCAGTTCTTC. Encoded protein: CAWSVTSEGEQFF.

The table lists this clone with a count of one. V and J are TRBV27 and TRBJ1-6; no definite D call. With 4 bases removed from V and 7 bases from J, the gap between germline ends came to 14 bases. The CDR3 contains 15 residues. Per the germline V gene, CDR1 is MNHEY and CDR2 is SMNVEV (reference sequence). In nucleotides, the CDR3 is TGTGCCAGCAGTTCACGGGTGGCCGGGAATTCACCCCTCCACTTT. Protein sequence: CASSSRVAGNSPLHF.

The chain uses TRBV2 and TRBJ2-5; 8 bases match TRBD1. Losses at the gene ends were 4 bases for V and 5 bases for J; bases not matched to a gene: 9. Germline lookup yields CDR1 SNHLY and CDR2 FYNNEI. CDR3 length: 15 amino acids. This chain's CDR3 is CASSATGQGWETQYF. CDR3 bases: TGTGCCAGCAGTGCCACCGGACAGGGTTGGGAGACCCAGTACTTC.

The chain links TRBV18 to TRBJ2-4; a possible D gene is TRBD2 (6 bases). Germline CDR1 is KGHSH and CDR2 is LQKENI. V was shortened by 3 bases and J by 12 bases, with 18 bases between the two germline ends. The CDR3 is made up of 14 amino acids. The CDR3 nucleotides read TGTGCCAGCTCACCCCCCGGGGACCTGGGGGGTCAGTACTTC. Protein: CASSPPGDLGGQYF.

The chain recombines TRBV30 with TRBJ1-4; D may be TRBD1 (6 bases). CDR1 GTSNPN and CDR2 SVGIG come from the germline V gene (reference sequence). The CDR3 consists of 15 residues. Trimming removed 2 bases at V and 3 bases at J, with 13 bases between. The CDR3 sequence: CAWSWGAVANEKLFF. CDR3 DNA: TGTGCCTGGAGTTGGGGGGCTGTGGCTAATGAAAAACTGTTTTTT.

This clone came up once. The J gene is TRBJ2-1, the V gene TRBV5-1; TRBD1 or TRBD2 may be the D gene (5 bases each). The CDR3 covers 15 residues. V was trimmed by 2 bases and J by 6 bases, leaving 15 bases between them. CDR1 is SGHRS, CDR2 YFSETQ, per germline. The DNA of the CDR3 is TGCGCCAGCAGCTTCCGGGCCCAGAGGGGCAATGAGCAGTTCTTC. It is translated as CASSFRAQRGNEQFF.

The V gene is TRBV30, the J gene TRBJ1-1, with D maybe TRBD1 (5 bases). CDR3 length equals 17 residues. V lost 0 bases and J 1 base, leaving 18 bases between the germline ends. CDR1 GTSNPN and CDR2 SVGIG come from the germline V gene (reference sequence). CDR3 protein: CAWSVNRVDRRNTEAFF. The CDR3 coding sequence is TGTGCCTGGAGTGTAAATCGTGTAGACAGAAGGAACACTGAAGCTTTCTTT.